This entry is about one T cell receptor (delta chain). No antigen is known for it. This sequence is one base from a far larger clone and is likely a read error. This specimen includes other DNA sequences encoding the same CDR3. Receptors were amplified or captured by multiplex PCR. A 32-plex assay with primers for all 8 TRDV and 4 TRDJ genes covering the CDR3 was used to amplify genomic DNA. A 12-nucleotide UMI was attached over around 3 barcoding PCR cycles, and a second PCR was then run with Illumina adapter primers. AMPure XP beads were used to purify the libraries, and library quality was checked on a Fragment Analyzer using the HS NGS Fragment kit. Sequencing was run on an Illumina MiniSeq mid-output kit with roughly 20% PhiX and 150 cycles of paired-end reads. The published analysis was carried out like this. MIGEC version 1.2.9 was used to process the reads, grouping the reads by UMI and building error-corrected consensus sequences. For post-processing, modified scripts from VDJtools version 1.2.1 were used together with the tcR R package. Clonotypes were called again by TCRdb from the public reads via CATT, and duplicate nucleotide sequences were then merged into one entry. For this entry, the V and J calls and clone size follow TCRdb and not the study's own pipeline. The sample table holds around 5,200 delta-chain clones, of which approximately 11% were seen once. The top ten constitute roughly 53% of the sample.

The data originate from a study of DNA immune sequencing with unique molecular identifiers (dated by TCRdb to about 2020). Background on the whole study: gammadelta T cells were enriched from buffy coats using immunomagnetic cell separation, and their genomic DNA was sequenced. Fluorescence-activated cell sorting was used to enrich gammadelta T cells from the PBMC of roughly nine healthy individuals. Donors were healthy individuals, with nine to eleven donors profiled from sorted peripheral blood gammadelta T cells. The study developed and validated an ultrasensitive DNA-based TRD repertoire sequencing method using PCR-introduced unique molecular identifiers. Validation of the method was performed on synthetic reference molecules and on blood samples from healthy individuals. For the enriched versus non-enriched comparison, about 100 ng enriched gammadelta T-cell DNA and approximately 1 ug non-enriched PBMC DNA were sequenced.

The CDR3 starts with the cysteine, ends with the phenylalanine, and has 18 residues. Of all the DNA, just the CDR3 is kept, 54 bases in frame from base 1. Sequences GEAIGNYY (CDR1) and EKD (CDR2) are obtained from the germline V gene. V lost 0 bases and J lost 2 bases; the stretch between them is 13 bases long. Broad study findings and their caveats: Among clonotypes in healthy donors, TRDV2 paired with TRDJ1 was identified as the most common TRD rearrangement. TRD repertoire diversity differed among healthy donors, and several donors were highly oligoclonal, with the top 5 clonotypes making up more than half of productive molecules. The primer-based approach cannot detect novel TRD sequences that are not targeted by the primers.

The receptor's source is a human donor in good health. Sample: gamma-delta T cells enriched from blood buffy coat, or unenriched PBMCs (not recorded which). Recombination linked TRDV2 to TRDJ3, and perhaps TRDD3 as D gene, on 6 matching bases. The CDR3 reads CACDTAGGYTWDTRQMFF. At the DNA level, the sequence is TGTGCCTGTGACACCGCTGGAGGATACACCTGGGACACCCGACAGATGTTTTTC.